This T cell receptor beta chain was sequenced for a study of T-cell memory formation after mild COVID-19. Study at large: Largely, TCR clusters stayed within a single donor.

This clonotype was seen at least ten times. The target antigen is unknown. Germline values: CDR1 LGHNA, CDR2 YSLEER. This CDR3 is 16 amino acids long. The V and J ends lost 1 base and 0 bases respectively, with 12 bases between them. Findings and caveats of the study: Cross-reactive memory seemingly joined, as some responding clones were found in pre-infection memory. Mainly CM and EM harbored the contracting CD4+ clones; mainly EMRA harbored the CD8+ ones.

Amplification by 5'RACE using constant-segment primers produced TCR alpha and TCR beta cDNA libraries that carried sample barcodes and UMIs. TCRdb used MiXCR to reprocess the 5' RACE reads, holding one entry per CDR3 protein. This sample has 45,000 to 55,000 distinct CDR3 sequences, with around 7.3% found just once. This TCR was sampled from a man between 18 and 29 years old who had mild COVID-19 (a few samples of this study predate the infection). Cell type and time point are not known. The sequencing sample was made of PBMCs or a T cell subset sorted from them (not recorded which). V and J are TRBV4-3 and TRBJ1-2; D might be TRBD1 (6 bases). CDR3 in amino acids: CASSQASGQTNYGYTF. The CDR3 DNA sequence: TGCGCCAGCAGCCAAGCCTCTGGACAGACTAACTATGGCTACACCTTC.